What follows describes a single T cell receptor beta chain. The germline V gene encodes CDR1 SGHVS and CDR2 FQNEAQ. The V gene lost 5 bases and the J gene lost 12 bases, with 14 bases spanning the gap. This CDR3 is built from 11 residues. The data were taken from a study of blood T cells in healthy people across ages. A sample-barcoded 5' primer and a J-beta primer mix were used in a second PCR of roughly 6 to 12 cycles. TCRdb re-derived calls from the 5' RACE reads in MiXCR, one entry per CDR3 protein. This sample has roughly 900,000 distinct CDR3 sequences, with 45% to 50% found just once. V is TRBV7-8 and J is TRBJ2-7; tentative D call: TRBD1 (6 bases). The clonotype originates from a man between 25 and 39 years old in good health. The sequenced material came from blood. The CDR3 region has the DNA TGTGCCAGCAGCCCGGACAGTAAGCGGTACTTC. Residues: CASSPDSKRYF.